This T cell receptor (beta chain) was sequenced for a study of response to subunit inactivated influenza vaccine. This clonotype was recorded at least ten times. Antigen specificity is unknown. The CDR3 is 16 residues long. Between the trimmed V and J ends, which lost 6 bases and 1 base, there was a span of 16 bases. Overall study results and limits: The authors offered the suggestion that each seasonal influenza vaccination recruits few new T cells.

TCRdb analysed the RT-PCR reads with MiXCR anew, one entry per CDR3 protein. The table has 280,000 or so distinct CDR3 sequences, 21% seen once. This clonotype was sampled from a man between 50 and 75 years old who received an inactivated influenza vaccine. This rearrangement joins TRBV12-3 or TRBV12-4 to TRBJ1-5; D remains ambiguous. Material: PBMCs from blood, obtained about 19 months after vaccination. The DNA of the CDR3 is TGTGCCAGCAGCAATGGTGAATATCAAAGCAATCAGCCCCAGCATTTT. Translation: CASSNGEYQSNQPQHF.